The entry below gives a single T cell receptor (beta chain) sequence along with its context. Its specificity is not known. During its preparation, the TCRbeta library received unique molecular identifiers. TCRdb re-called the PCR reads through MiXCR, storing one row per CDR3 protein. The data contain about 900,000 distinct CDR3 sequences, roughly 29% of them singletons. This record comes from a study of T-cell reconstitution after alpha-beta-depleted transplantation in children. Whole-study findings and limits: It was surviving recipient T cells and thymic progenitors that gave some patients high TCRbeta diversity at day 60.

This CDR3 spans 14 amino acids. CDR1 is DFQATT, CDR2 SNEGSKA, per germline (reference sequence). J lost 6 bases, V lost 3 bases, and 6 bases had no gene match. The rearrangement links TRBV20-1 to TRBJ1-5, with 9 bases that match TRBD1. The clonotype originates from a boy less than two years old who had a stem cell transplant for SCID, so the T cells may come from the graft donor. Sequenced here: PBMCs, mostly from graft donor cells, sampled 360 days after TCRalphabeta/CD19-depleted stem cell transplant. DNA of the CDR3: TGCAGTGCTAGGTTGGGGACAGGGAGTCAGCCCCAGCATTTT. Residues: CSARLGTGSQPQHF.